Detailed here is one T cell receptor beta chain. The antigen is undetermined. This sample was included in a study of OX40 agonist ivuxolimab in advanced cancers. Study background: The dose-escalation group included hepatocellular carcinoma, melanoma, renal cell carcinoma and head and neck cancer. Prior checkpoint blockade (anti-PD-1, anti-PD-L1 or anti-CTLA-4) was permitted; around 40% had it.

Study-wide results and limits: Blood T cells, both CD4+ and CD8+, expanded clonally by week 6 at 0.1 to 3.0 mg/kg. A proportion of nonresponders additionally exhibited low normalized T-cell clonal expansion.

With 3 bases removed from V and 5 bases from J, the gap between germline ends came to 11 bases. The CDR3 runs to 13 residues. Germline CDR1 is SGHRS and CDR2 is YFSETQ. Sequenced by immunoSEQ multiplex PCR; TCRdb stores in-frame clones only, minus some. The sample has over 90,000 clones; roughly 95% are singletons. The source material was CD4+ or CD8+ T cells sorted from blood, sampled in a trial of the OX40 agonist ivuxolimab. This receptor was taken from an adult with an advanced solid tumor such as melanoma, head and neck, liver or kidney cancer. V and J are TRBV5-1 and TRBJ2-5; D may match TRBD1 or TRBD2 (6 bases each). The CDR3 sequence is CASSSGAGETQYF. The CDR3 nucleotides read TGCGCCAGCAGCTCGGGGGCCGGGGAGACCCAGTACTTC.